The T cell receptor (beta chain) under discussion was sequenced for a study of pediatric ulcerative colitis. TCRdb's copy holds only in-frame clones and misses some; the assay was immunoSEQ multiplex PCR. Here the sample spans roughly 30,000 clones, roughly 78% being singletons. With 4 bases clipped from V and 5 bases from J, the junction kept 16 bases outside the gene matches. This CDR3 spans 17 amino acids. In germline, CDR1 is SGHRS, CDR2 YFSETQ. Notes on the study in general: A couple of rectal CDR3 clonotypes occurred in all ulcerative colitis patients. Acute severe colitis showed lower rectal diversity from clonal expansions.

With respect to this clone: Its antigen is as yet unknown.

This chain links TRBV5-1 with TRBJ2-7; 9 bases are shared with TRBD1. This TCR derives from a boy between 10 and 17 years old with severe ulcerative colitis. The source material was blood. CDR3 sequence: CASSVSTRRDRVHEQYF. CDR3 nucleotide sequence: TGCGCCAGCAGCGTAAGTACCCGGAGGGACAGGGTCCACGAGCAGTACTTC.